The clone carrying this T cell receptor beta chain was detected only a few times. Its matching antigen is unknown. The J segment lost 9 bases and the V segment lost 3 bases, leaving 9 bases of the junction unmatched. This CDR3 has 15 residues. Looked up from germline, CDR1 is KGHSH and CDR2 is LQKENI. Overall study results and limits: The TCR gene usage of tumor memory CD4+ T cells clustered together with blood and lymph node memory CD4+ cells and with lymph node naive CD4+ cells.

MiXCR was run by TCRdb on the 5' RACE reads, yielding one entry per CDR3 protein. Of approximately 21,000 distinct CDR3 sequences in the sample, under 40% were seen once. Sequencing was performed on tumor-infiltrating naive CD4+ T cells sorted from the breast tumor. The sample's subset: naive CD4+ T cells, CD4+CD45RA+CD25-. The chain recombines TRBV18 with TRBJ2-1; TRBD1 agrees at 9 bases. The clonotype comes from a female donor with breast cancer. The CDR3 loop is CASSPGQGLLVEQFF. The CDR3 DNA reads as TGTGCCAGCTCACCCGGACAGGGGTTGTTGGTTGAGCAGTTCTTC. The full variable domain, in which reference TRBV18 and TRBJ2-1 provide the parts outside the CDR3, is NAGVMQNPRHLVRRRGQEARLRCSPMKGHSHVYWYRQLPEEGLKFMVYLQKENIIDESGMPKERFSAEFPKEGPSILRIQQVVRGDSAAYFCASSPGQGLLVEQFFGPGTRLTVL.